A single sample gave rise to the 18 T cell receptor beta chains below, sequenced in a study of OX40 agonist ivuxolimab in advanced cancers. The method was immunoSEQ multiplex PCR; TCRdb's version includes in-frame clones alone and lacks a portion of them. Of roughly 76,000 clones in the sample, roughly 88% are singletons; the top ten hold 4.1%. The sample was CD4+ or CD8+ T cells sorted from blood, taken in a trial of the OX40 agonist ivuxolimab. All receptors derive from an adult with an advanced solid tumor such as melanoma, head and neck, liver or kidney cancer.

The chain uses TRBV30 and TRBJ1-6, with D tentatively TRBD1 (5 bases). There are 15 residues in the CDR3. Germline CDR1 and CDR2: GTSNPN and SVGIG (reference sequence). V dropped 7 bases and J dropped 6 bases, with 19 bases sitting between them. The CDR3 nucleotides are TGTGCCTTCGCAGCCCTCCAGGGAGTTAATTCACCCCTCCACTTT. This translates into CAFAALQGVNSPLHF.

V and J are TRBV18 and TRBJ2-1; D is possibly TRBD1 (6 bases). V lost 6 bases to trimming and J lost 5 bases, with 14 bases between them. Germline V CDR1 and CDR2: KGHSH, LQKENI. The CDR3 loop spans 14 amino acids. The CDR3 protein is CASSPGQTNNEQFF. CDR3 DNA: TGTGCCAGCTCGCCAGGACAGACAAACAATGAGCAGTTCTTC.

The chain has TRBV5-6 and TRBJ2-3, with 8 bases identical to TRBD1. Germline lookup yields CDR1 SGHDT and CDR2 YYEEEE. V was pared by 3 bases and J by 4 bases, with 4 bases of the junction left unmatched. CDR3 length: 14 amino acids. The CDR3 sequence is CASSSGQGSDTQYF. CDR3 coding DNA: TGTGCCAGCAGCTCTGGACAGGGATCAGATACGCAGTATTTT. The variable domain in full, completed from reference TRBV5-6 and TRBJ2-3, reads DAGVTQSPTHLIKTRGQQVTLRCSPKSGHDTVSWYQQALGQGPQFIFQYYEEEERQRGNFPDRFSGHQFPNYSSELNVNALLLGDSALYLCASSSGQGSDTQYFGPGTRLTVL.

The chain combines TRBV11-3 with TRBJ2-6; a weak D match, TRBD1 (6 bases). The CDR3 loop spans 17 amino acids. Germline CDR1 SGHNT, CDR2 YENEEA. Trimming removed 3 bases from V and 0 bases from J, with 12 bases in between. The CDR3 DNA is TGTGCCAGCAGCTTGAAAGGGGGTTCCTCTGGGGCCAACGTCCTGACTTTC. Protein: CASSLKGGSSGANVLTF.

The J gene is TRBJ2-1, the V gene TRBV2; a possible D gene is TRBD2 (5 bases). The CDR3 consists of 15 residues. Trimming cost V 4 bases and J 5 bases, with 15 bases left between them. Per germline, CDR1 SNHLY and CDR2 FYNNEI. Here the CDR3 DNA reads TGTGCCAGCAGTGCGAGGACTCTTCTGGACAATGAGCAGTTCTTC. Amino acid sequence: CASSARTLLDNEQFF.

This sequence joins TRBV27 and TRBJ2-1; 12 nucleotides match TRBD2. This CDR3 has 15 residues. The junction had 7 bases not matched to a gene; V was cut back by 6 bases and J by 7 bases. Germline-derived CDR1 and CDR2 are MNHEY and SMNVEV (reference sequence). CDR3 region: CASSIGLAGRNEQFF. In DNA form, the CDR3 reads TGTGCCAGCAGCATAGGACTAGCGGGAAGGAATGAGCAGTTCTTC.

The chain links TRBV6-5 to TRBJ1-2, with a weak D call TRBD1 (6 bases). The V gene's germline CDR1 is MNHEY and CDR2 SVGAGI. Between the trimmed V and J ends, which lost 6 bases and 5 bases, there was a span of 10 bases. The CDR3 has 12 amino acids. CDR3 in DNA: TGTGCCAGCAGGACAGGCGGGTATGGCTACACCTTC. It encodes CASRTGGYGYTF.

This chain connects TRBV4-1 to TRBJ2-3; D is undetermined. CDR1 is MGHRA, CDR2 YSYEKL, per germline. V was trimmed by 1 base and J by 2 bases, leaving 16 bases between them. The CDR3 is 17 residues long. CDR3 nucleotide sequence: TGCGCCAGCAGCCAAGTAGGCCTCTCGGCCTACACAGATACGCAGTATTTT. This translates into CASSQVGLSAYTDTQYF.

This clone was observed once. The V call is TRBV20-1, the J call TRBJ2-7, with D possibly called TRBD1 or TRBD2 (5 bases each). This CDR3 has 11 amino acids. Per the germline V gene, CDR1 is DFQATT and CDR2 is SNEGSKA (reference sequence). V lost 6 bases, J lost 5 bases, and 11 bases lay in between. The CDR3, as DNA: TGCAGTGCGGGGGTTACCCACGAGCAGTACTTC. As protein: CSAGVTHEQYF.

This chain connects TRBV2 to TRBJ2-3; D not certain. V dropped 7 bases and J dropped 2 bases, with 7 bases sitting between them. The CDR3 runs to 12 residues. Germline V gene data show CDR1 as SNHLY and CDR2 as FYNNEI. The CDR3 region is CASKISTDTQYF. CDR3 in DNA: TGTGCCAGCAAGATTTCCACAGATACGCAGTATTTT. The complete variable domain, with remaining parts taken from reference TRBV2 and TRBJ2-3, reads EPEVTQTPSHQVTQMGQEVILRCVPISNHLYFYWYRQILGQKVEFLVSFYNNEISEKSEIFDDQFSVERPDGSNFTLKIRSTKLEDSAMYFCASKISTDTQYFGPGTRLTVL.

The genes are TRBV7-6 and TRBJ2-2; a weak D match, TRBD2 (6 bases). The CDR3 runs 14 residues. V was pared by 3 bases and J by 6 bases, with 11 bases between. The germline CDR1 and CDR2 sequences are SGHVS and FNYEAQ. The CDR3 region is CASSFDGSAGELFF. DNA of the CDR3: TGTGCCAGCAGCTTTGACGGGAGTGCCGGGGAGCTGTTTTTT.

The V call is TRBV5-1, the J call TRBJ2-3, with D maybe TRBD2 (5 bases). Germline CDR1 SGHRS, CDR2 YFSETQ. The CDR3 consists of 15 residues. The V and J ends lost 0 bases and 2 bases respectively, with 10 bases between them. CDR3 loop: CASSLDDGLTDTQYF. The CDR3 bases are TGCGCCAGCAGCTTGGATGACGGACTCACAGATACGCAGTATTTT.

The V and J genes are TRBV6-1 and TRBJ1-5; no definite D call. There are 15 residues in the CDR3. V was trimmed by 2 bases and J by 0 bases, leaving 8 bases between them. Germline lookup yields CDR1 MNHNS and CDR2 SASEGT. The CDR3 loop is CASSESGNSNQPQHF. The CDR3 DNA follows: TGTGCCAGCAGTGAATCGGGCAATAGCAATCAGCCCCAGCATTTT.

This sequence joins TRBV6-5 and TRBJ2-3; 9 bases map to TRBD1. CDR1 and CDR2 from the germline V gene are MNHEY and SVGAGI. V lost 7 bases to trimming and J lost 0 bases; unmatched junction nucleotides: 5. This CDR3 is built from 15 residues. This CDR3 is CASTTGGSSTDTQYF. The CDR3 DNA follows: TGTGCCAGCACCACAGGGGGCTCGAGCACAGATACGCAGTATTTT.

This chain uses TRBV9 with TRBJ2-7; TRBD1 or TRBD2 may be the D gene (5 bases each). Per germline, CDR1 SGDLS and CDR2 YYNGEE. The CDR3 consists of 14 residues. V lost 5 bases and J 7 bases, leaving 19 bases between the germline ends. The CDR3 protein is CASSSGQGLGEQYF. The DNA of the CDR3 is TGTGCCAGCAGTTCGGGGCAGGGCCTCGGAGAGCAGTACTTC. Supplemented by reference TRBV9 and TRBJ2-7, the full variable domain reads DSGVTQTPKHLITATGQRVTLRCSPRSGDLSVYWYQQSLDQGLQFLIQYYNGEERAKGNILERFSAQQFPDLHSELNLSSLELGDSALYFCASSSGQGLGEQYFGPGTRLTVT.

The chain links TRBV28 to TRBJ2-1; tentatively, D is TRBD1 or TRBD2 (5 bases each). Germline V lookup: CDR1 MDHEN, CDR2 SYDVKM. The CDR3 covers 15 residues. Trimming took 5 bases from V and 4 from J, leaving 15 bases between them. CDR3: CASSEGAGRYNEQFF. CDR3 nucleotides: TGTGCCAGCAGTGAAGGGGCGGGTCGGTACAATGAGCAGTTCTTC.

This clone was detected once. This chain links TRBV7-2 with TRBJ1-2, with 9 bases fitting TRBD1. Germline values: CDR1 SGHTA, CDR2 FQGNSA. The CDR3 sequence is 15 residues long. V lost 3 bases, J lost 6 bases, and 8 bases stayed unmatched. The CDR3 region is CASSLAGTGWDGYTF. The CDR3 DNA is TGTGCCAGCAGCTTGGCCGGGACAGGGTGGGATGGCTACACCTTC.

The chain links TRBV2 to TRBJ1-2, with 7 bases fitting TRBD1. Germline trimming cut 7 bases from V and 13 bases from J; bases unmatched to any gene: 9. This CDR3 has 11 amino acids. Germline V gene lookup returns CDR1 SNHLY and CDR2 FYNNEI. DNA for the CDR3: TGTGCCAGCAATCCAACAGGGGAAAGCACCTTC. Its translation: CASNPTGESTF.